This T cell receptor beta chain was sequenced in a study of T-cell memory formation after mild COVID-19 (dated by TCRdb to the early 2020s). About the study as a whole: TCR sequence clusters from the two donors were largely donor specific. In a couple of donors, T-cell clones that expanded and contracted after mild COVID-19 were tracked by sequencing TCRalpha and TCRbeta repertoires over time. The cohort was made up of two young adult volunteers, one female and one male, who were previously healthy.

Overall results and qualifications from the work: Some responding clones were detected in pre-infection memory, suggesting pre-existing cross-reactive memory T cells joined the SARS-CoV-2 response. Only a couple of mild cases were covered by the study, and larger cohorts that include severe cases with pre-infection samples were considered necessary. Contracting CD4+ clones appeared mostly in the CM and EM memory subsets, whereas CD8+ clones were enriched in EMRA. Whether the second-wave clones peaking on day 37 were SARS-CoV-2 specific was not confirmed. Clones that contracted from day 15 to 85 showed balanced CD4/CD8 phenotypes, whereas a second wave of clones that expanded from day 15 to 37 leaned towards CD4+.

The CDR3 has 10 amino acids, counting the end cysteine and phenylalanine. Only the CDR3 portion is preserved as DNA: 30 bases, with reading frame beginning at the first base. The germline V gene (reference sequence) sets CDR1 to DFQATT and CDR2 to SNEGSKA. Data came from an Illumina NovaSeq 6000. TCRalpha and TCRbeta cDNA libraries were constructed by 5'RACE with constant-segment primers, with sample barcodes and unique molecular identifiers being introduced. Trizol reagent was used to extract RNA from every sample. Library amplification was performed in two PCR steps, and a second sample barcode and Illumina TruSeq adapters were introduced in the second step. Sequencing of the libraries was done on an Illumina NovaSeq, producing 2 x 150 bp paired-end reads. In the source study's methods: Demultiplexing of reads and collapsing into UMI-guided consensus sequences were performed with migec v1.2.7. Using mixcr v2.1.11, UMI consensuses were aligned to TRA and TRB V and J templates and then assembled into clonotypes. A clonotype was counted as expanded or contracted only when both edgeR and NoisET called the clonotype significant, with the noise models trained on biological replicates. edgeR calls used a false discovery rate-adjusted p below 0.01 and a log2 fold-change threshold of 1. As an exploratory analysis of dynamics, max-normalized trajectories of the 1000 most abundant clonotypes were examined with PCA combined with hierarchical clustering. Separately sequenced CD4+ and CD8+ repertoires were used to assign the CD4 or CD8 phenotype of responding clones. TCRdb ran its own pipeline on the public reads, namely fastp trimming at Q25 and MiXCR clone calling, and kept in-frame beta chains. For every CDR3 protein sequence, its rows merge into one entry that carries the most common genes and DNA. These V and J calls originate from TCRdb's pipeline instead of the authors' own analysis. The sample table records a few hundred thousand distinct CDR3 sequences; approximately 15% of these occur just once. The ten largest clones capture around a fifth of the sample.

Worth noting for this clonotype: This receptor's antigen is unknown. No quality values exist for individual bases; no much larger clone is one base distant.

PBMCs were isolated by Ficoll-Paque density gradient centrifugation. This TCR was recovered from a man younger than 30 who had mild COVID-19 (a few samples of this study predate the infection). The sample titles of this study are shuffled in the database, so cell type and time point are left out; the donor was told from shared clones. The sequence links TRBV20-1 to TRBJ2-1, with no D gene named confidently. Sequencing was performed on PBMCs or a T cell subset sorted from them (not recorded which). CDR3 region: CSPYGNEQFF. The nucleotide sequence is TGCAGCCCTTACGGGAATGAGCAGTTCTTC.